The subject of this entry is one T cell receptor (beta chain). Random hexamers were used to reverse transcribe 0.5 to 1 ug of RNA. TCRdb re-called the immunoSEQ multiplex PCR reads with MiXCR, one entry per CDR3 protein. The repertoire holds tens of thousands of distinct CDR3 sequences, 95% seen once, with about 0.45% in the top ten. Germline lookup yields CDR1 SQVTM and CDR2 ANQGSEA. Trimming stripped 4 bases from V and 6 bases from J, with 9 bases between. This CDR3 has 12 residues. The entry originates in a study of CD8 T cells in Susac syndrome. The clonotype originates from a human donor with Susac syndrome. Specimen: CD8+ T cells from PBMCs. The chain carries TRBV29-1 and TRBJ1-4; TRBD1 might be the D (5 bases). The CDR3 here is CSVVGEDEKLFF. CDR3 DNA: TGCAGCGTTGTGGGGGAAGATGAAAAACTGTTTTTT.